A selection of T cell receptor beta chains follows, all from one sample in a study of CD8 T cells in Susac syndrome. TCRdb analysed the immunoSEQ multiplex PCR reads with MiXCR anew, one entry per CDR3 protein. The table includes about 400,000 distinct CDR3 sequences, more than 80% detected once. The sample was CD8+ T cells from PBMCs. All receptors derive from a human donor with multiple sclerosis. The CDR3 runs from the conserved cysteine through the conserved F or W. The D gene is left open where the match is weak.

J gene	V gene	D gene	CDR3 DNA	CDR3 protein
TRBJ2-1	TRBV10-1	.	TGCGCCAGCAGTGAGTCAGAGGACGATGAGCAGTTCTTC	CASSESEDDEQFF
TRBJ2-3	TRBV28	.	TGTGCCAGCACGGACCGCACAGATACGCAGTATTTT	CASTDRTDTQYF
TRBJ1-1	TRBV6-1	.	TGTGCCAGCAGTCGCTCACTGGCAGGGCTCGAGAACACTGAAGCTTTCTTT	CASSRSLAGLENTEAFF
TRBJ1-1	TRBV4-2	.	TGTGCCAGCAGCCAAGAGGTACGGGAGCCCAGACCTGAAGCTTTCTTT	CASSQEVREPRPEAFF
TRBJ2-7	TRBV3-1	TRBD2	TGTGCCAGCAGCCAAGAAAGACTAGCGGCCTCCTACGAGCAGTACTTC	CASSQERLAASYEQYF
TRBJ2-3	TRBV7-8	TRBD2	TGTGCCAGCAGCTTGGGGGCGGGGGGTCCGATAGATACGCAGTATTTT	CASSLGAGGPIDTQYF
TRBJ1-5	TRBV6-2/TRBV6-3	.	TGTGCCAGCAGTCTTACACGGTATAGCAATCAGCCCCAGCATTTT	CASSLTRYSNQPQHF
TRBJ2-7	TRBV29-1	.	TGCAGCGTTGACACCGGCTACGAGCAGTACTTC	CSVDTGYEQYF
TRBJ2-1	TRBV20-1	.	TGCAGTGCTAGAGATCGCTCTAACTATGAGCAGTTCTTC	CSARDRSNYEQFF
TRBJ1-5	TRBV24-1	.	TGTGCCACCAGCCCGGGACAAAATCAGCCCCAGCATTTT	CATSPGQNQPQHF
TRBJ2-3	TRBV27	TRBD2	TGTGCCAGCAGTGACGGGGCGGGAGGAGATACGCAGTATTTT	CASSDGAGGDTQYF
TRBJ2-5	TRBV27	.	TGTGCCAGCAGCCTCCGGTGGGACGGAGAGACCCAGTACTTC	CASSLRWDGETQYF
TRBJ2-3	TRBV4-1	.	TGCGCCAGCAGCCAAGTTTCTACTGGGACAGATACGCAGTATTTT	CASSQVSTGTDTQYF
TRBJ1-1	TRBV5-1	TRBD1	TGCGCCAGCAGCTCCCGACAGGGAGAGGACACTGAAGCTTTCTTT	CASSSRQGEDTEAFF
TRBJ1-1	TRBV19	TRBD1	TGTGCCAGTAGTGGACCACCGACTGAGGGACAGGGCAGCAGGAACACTGAAGCTTTCTTT	CASSGPPTEGQGSRNTEAFF
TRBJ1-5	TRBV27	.	TGTGCCAGCAGCCCGACAGGTGGCCTTGGCGATCAGCCCCAGCATTTT	CASSPTGGLGDQPQHF
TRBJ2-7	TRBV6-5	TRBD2	TGTGCCAGCAGTACCCCGGGACTAGCTGACGAGCAGTACTTC	CASSTPGLADEQYF